This passage covers 27 T cell receptor beta chains from one sample sequenced in a study of metastatic and nonmetastatic thyroid tumors. TCRdb reanalyzed the PCR reads with MiXCR. The data contain about 93,000 clones, roughly 13% of them singletons. Prior to thyroid surgery, none of the patients had received any treatment. Sequencing was performed on blood. The receptors derive from a female donor with papillary thyroid cancer or a benign thyroid nodule (not recorded which). Some clones in this sample may be carry-over from other donors' samples.

This clone was observed a handful of times. The V gene is TRBV5-1, the J gene TRBJ1-1, with D uncertain. The V end lost 4 bases, the J end lost 0 bases, and 10 bases lay between the germline ends. This CDR3 is 14 amino acids long. CDR1 and CDR2 from the germline V gene are SGHRS and YFSETQ. CDR3: CASSDTYLNTEAFF. CDR3 coding DNA: TGCGCCAGCAGCGACACCTACCTGAACACTGAAGCTTTCTTT.

This clone has at least ten counts. This chain uses TRBV27 with TRBJ1-5, with D uncertain. The V end was cut by 2 bases, the J end by 4 bases, with 6 bases between. This CDR3 region has 13 residues. In germline, CDR1 is MNHEY, CDR2 SMNVEV (reference sequence). CDR3 nucleotide sequence: TGTGCCAGCAGTTTACGCGGGAATCAGCCCCAGCATTTT. Amino acid sequence: CASSLRGNQPQHF.

This clone was found many times. The V and J genes are TRBV19 and TRBJ2-1; D uncertain. Per germline, CDR1 LNHDA and CDR2 SQIVND (reference sequence). Trimming stripped 3 bases from V and 10 bases from J, with 13 bases between. The CDR3 is 13 amino acids. The CDR3 sequence is CASSIGRAGEQFF. The CDR3 bases are TGTGCCAGTAGTATCGGTAGGGCTGGGGAGCAGTTCTTC.

This clone was observed at least ten times. The CDR3 region is CSASPDSGKNIQYF. The DNA for the CDR3 is TGCAGTGCCTCCCCGGATAGCGGAAAAAACATTCAGTACTTC. The chain carries TRBV20-1 and TRBJ2-4, with D perhaps TRBD2 (6 bases). CDR1 DFQATT and CDR2 SNEGSKA come from the germline V gene (reference sequence). There are 14 residues in the CDR3. V lost 6 bases and J 4 bases, leaving 16 bases between the germline ends.

The chain employs TRBV6-1 and TRBJ1-5; possible D gene TRBD1, 5 bases. This CDR3 contains 14 residues. The V gene lost 3 bases and the J gene lost 7 bases, with 13 bases spanning the gap. From germline, CDR1 is MNHNS and CDR2 SASEGT. For the CDR3, the DNA is TGTGCCAGCAGTGACCTCAGGGTTGAACAGCCCCAGCATTTT. Amino acid sequence: CASSDLRVEQPQHF.

This clone has ten or more counts. The V gene is TRBV5-1, the J gene TRBJ2-5, with D possibly being TRBD2 (6 bases). The CDR3 is made up of 15 amino acids. Trimming stripped 1 base from V and 5 bases from J, with 15 bases between. The germline gives CDR1 SGHRS, CDR2 YFSETQ. CDR3 sequence reads: CASSLSGVMVETQYF. For the CDR3, the DNA is TGCGCCAGCAGCTTGTCGGGGGTTATGGTGGAGACCCAGTACTTC.

The table lists this clone with a few counts. An end of the junction differs from the germline gene, which may be a read error. V gene TRBV14 combines with J gene TRBJ2-6, with unresolved D. The CDR3 loop spans 15 amino acids. Germline V gives CDR1 SGHDN, CDR2 FVKESK. This CDR3 is CASIQLLPGANVLTF. CDR3 bases: TGTGCCAGCATCCAACTACTCCCTGGGGCCAACGTCCTGACTTTC.

This clone appeared many times. V and J are TRBV3-1 and TRBJ2-7; 7 bases agree with TRBD1. Trimming cost V 4 bases and J 2 bases; bases outside gene matches: 5. The CDR3 loop spans 14 amino acids. From germline, CDR1 is LGHDT and CDR2 YNNKEL (reference sequence). This CDR3 is CASSPGTDPYEQYF. The CDR3 DNA is TGTGCCAGCAGCCCCGGGACAGACCCCTACGAGCAGTACTTC.

The CDR3, as DNA: TGTGCCAGCAGTTCGCCGGGCAGGGCTGGGGCCAACGTCCTGACTTTC. Translation: CASSSPGRAGANVLTF. The chain recombines TRBV28 with TRBJ2-6; D perhaps matches TRBD1 (5 bases). There are 16 residues in the CDR3. V was shortened by 4 bases and J by 2 bases, with 12 bases between the two germline ends. Germline assignment: CDR1 MDHEN and CDR2 SYDVKM.

This clone was observed at least ten times. The chain joins TRBV4-3 to TRBJ1-2; 8 bases are shared with TRBD1. After removal of 3 bases from V and 3 bases from J, the junction contained 6 bases not matched to a gene. CDR1 LGHNA and CDR2 YSLEER come from the germline V gene. This CDR3 is built from 15 residues. The CDR3 DNA reads TGCGCCAGCAGCCACCTCGACAGGGGCGACTATGGCTACACCTTC. Translating it yields CASSHLDRGDYGYTF.

This clone was counted ten times or more. V usage is TRBV6-2 or TRBV6-3 and J usage is TRBJ2-1; D is uncertain. CDR3 length: 13 residues. V was trimmed by 8 bases and J by 2 bases, leaving 10 bases between them. CDR1 and CDR2 from the germline V gene are MNHEY and SVGEGT. CDR3 coding DNA: TGTGCCAGCTTTACTTACCCCTACAATGAGCAGTTCTTC. It is translated as CASFTYPYNEQFF.

The table lists this clone with many counts. The chain has TRBV12-3 or TRBV12-4 and TRBJ2-1, with 15 bases identical to TRBD2. Trimming at V came to 7 bases and at J to 9 bases, leaving 10 bases not matched to a gene. CDR3 length equals 16 residues. The CDR3 bases are TGTGCCAGCACCCCCACCGGGACTAGCGGGAGGACTGAGCAGTTCTTC. This sequence encodes CASTPTGTSGRTEQFF.

There are many counts of this clone. The chain has TRBV2 and TRBJ1-2, with 7 bases that match TRBD1. This CDR3 has 13 residues. V was pared by 6 bases and J by 4 bases, with 5 bases of the junction left unmatched. Germline V lookup: CDR1 SNHLY, CDR2 FYNNEI. The CDR3 nucleotides are TGTGCCAGCAGCGGGACAGCCCGCTATGGCTACACCTTC. Its translation is CASSGTARYGYTF.

This clone was picked up a small number of times. CDR3 amino acids: CASSMDLYEQYF. The CDR3 nucleotides read TGTGCCAGCAGCATGGACTTGTACGAGCAGTACTTC. This chain joins TRBV7-2 and TRBJ2-7; D is possibly TRBD2 (5 bases). Germline assignment: CDR1 SGHTA and CDR2 FQGNSA. The CDR3 loop spans 12 amino acids. The V end was cut by 5 bases, the J end by 4 bases, with 9 bases between.

This clone was seen only once. V is TRBV3-1 and J is TRBJ2-3, with D perhaps TRBD1 or TRBD2 (5 bases each). Deletions cut 5 bases from V and 0 bases from J, with 15 bases between. Looked up from germline, CDR1 is LGHDT and CDR2 is YNNKEL (reference sequence). CDR3 size: 16 residues. CDR3 DNA: TGTGCCAGCAGCTTAGAGTGGGGCGGGAGCACAGATACGCAGTATTTT. It codes for CASSLEWGGSTDTQYF.

This clone was found many times. The chain has TRBV5-4 and TRBJ2-1; TRBD2 aligns across 15 bases. Trimming removed 5 bases from V and 8 bases from J; junction bases left unmatched: 5. Looked up from germline, CDR1 is SGHNT and CDR2 is YYREEE (reference sequence). The CDR3 spans 15 residues. CDR3: CASSSGLAGGDEQFF. In DNA form, the CDR3 reads TGTGCCAGCAGTTCGGGACTAGCGGGAGGAGATGAGCAGTTCTTC.

This chain links TRBV20-1 with TRBJ2-2; no definite D call. This CDR3 comprises 17 residues. Germline V gene data show CDR1 as DFQATT and CDR2 as SNEGSKA (reference sequence). V was cut by 1 base and J by 2 bases, with 17 bases left in between. CDR3 sequence (DNA): TGCAGTGCTAGAGGGTTCGGCGCAGAAAGTAACACCGGGGAGCTGTTTTTT. Translated: CSARGFGAESNTGELFF.

This clone was detected many times. This chain connects TRBV5-8 to TRBJ2-5; D ambiguous. Trimming pared 6 bases from V and 5 bases from J, leaving 17 bases between. The CDR3 loop spans 14 amino acids. Per the germline V gene, CDR1 is SGHTS and CDR2 is YDEGEE. Written as DNA, the CDR3 is TGTGCCAGCATCCTGACTGGAGCTGGGGAGACCCAGTACTTC. This translates into CASILTGAGETQYF.

The table lists this clone with many counts. The chain carries TRBV11-1 and TRBJ2-7; unclear D gene. V lost 2 bases and J lost 3, with 8 bases in between. The CDR3 consists of 13 residues. Germline V CDR1 and CDR2: SGHAT, FQDESV (reference sequence). Here the CDR3 DNA reads TGTGCCAGCAGCTTATCGAACAACTACGAGCAGTACTTC. As protein: CASSLSNNYEQYF. Based on the CDR3 plus reference TRBV11-1 and TRBJ2-7, the full variable domain is EAEVAQSPRYKITEKSQAVAFWCDPISGHATLYWYRQILGQGPELLVQFQDESVVDDSQLPKDRFSAERLKGVDSTLKIQPAELGDSAMYLCASSLSNNYEQYFGPGTRLTVT.

This clone occurred many times. This sequence joins TRBV30 and TRBJ1-5; D is undetermined. Germline loops: CDR1 GTSNPN, CDR2 SVGIG (reference sequence). The germline V and J ends were trimmed by 3 bases and 0 bases, with 6 bases remaining between them. The CDR3 length is 13 residues. The CDR3 nucleotides are TGTGCCTGGAGCCATTATAGCAATCAGCCCCAGCATTTT. Its translation: CAWSHYSNQPQHF.

The table lists this clone with many counts. This chain uses TRBV20-1 with TRBJ2-5, with 10 bases fitting TRBD2. From germline, CDR1 is DFQATT and CDR2 SNEGSKA (reference sequence). J lost 5 bases, V lost 7 bases, and 10 bases had no gene match. The CDR3 loop spans 14 amino acids. The CDR3 sequence is CSGLWTSGRETQYF. In DNA form, the CDR3 reads TGCAGTGGCCTGTGGACTAGCGGACGGGAGACCCAGTACTTC.

This clone was recorded at least ten times. The J gene is TRBJ2-1, the V gene TRBV6-2 or TRBV6-3; D is tentatively TRBD1 or TRBD2 (5 bases each). The CDR3 contains 17 residues. The germline V gene has CDR1 MNHEY and CDR2 SVGEGT. Between the trimmed V and J ends, which lost 0 bases and 6 bases, there was a span of 18 bases. The CDR3 is CASSYSIEGSSGNEQFF. For the CDR3, the DNA is TGTGCCAGCAGTTACTCGATAGAGGGGAGCTCGGGCAATGAGCAGTTCTTC.

This clone appeared many times. The V and J genes are TRBV15 and TRBJ2-5; D may match TRBD1 or TRBD2 (5 bases each). This CDR3 is built from 15 residues. Trimming shortened V by 0 bases and J by 1 base, and 9 bases separated the two germline ends. CDR1 and CDR2 (germline): LNHNV, YYDKDF (reference sequence). The CDR3 DNA sequence: TGTGCCACCAGCAGAGATCGGGGCGGCCAAGAGACCCAGTACTTC. This gives the protein CATSRDRGGQETQYF.

This clone was recorded at least ten times. For the CDR3, the DNA is TGTGCCAGTAGTGTCGGACAGGGTGCTCGCTACGAGCAGTACTTC. It codes for CASSVGQGARYEQYF. The chain joins TRBV19 to TRBJ2-7; 8 bases line up with TRBD1. The CDR3 runs to 15 residues. Germline loops: CDR1 LNHDA, CDR2 SQIVND (reference sequence). V lost 5 bases and J lost 3; bases outside the gene matches: 9.

The sample holds many counts of this clone. The chain has TRBV27 and TRBJ2-3; maybe TRBD1 (6 bases). This CDR3 is 13 amino acids long. Germline CDR1 is MNHEY and CDR2 is SMNVEV (reference sequence). V lost 8 bases and J lost 2, with 11 bases in between. The CDR3: CASQDSLTDTQYF. CDR3 nucleotides: TGTGCCAGCCAGGACAGCCTCACAGATACGCAGTATTTT.

At least ten counts were recorded for this clone. This chain links TRBV20-1 with TRBJ1-4; possible D gene TRBD1, 5 bases. Between the trimmed V and J ends, which lost 1 base and 2 bases, there was a span of 14 bases. This CDR3 region has 16 residues. Germline V lookup: CDR1 DFQATT, CDR2 SNEGSKA (reference sequence). The CDR3 bases are TGCAGTGCTAGAGTTCGAGGGACCCAGACTAATGAAAAACTGTTTTTT. The encoded protein is CSARVRGTQTNEKLFF.

The V and J genes are TRBV10-1 and TRBJ2-2; 7 positions agree with TRBD2. J gave up 5 bases and V 2 bases, and 23 bases lay outside the gene matches. Germline V gene lookup returns CDR1 WNHNN and CDR2 SYGVQD (reference sequence). This CDR3 contains 21 residues. The chain's CDR3 is CASSEPTGGSRGPWGTGELFF. The CDR3 DNA is TGCGCCAGCAGTGAGCCGACGGGAGGATCTAGAGGCCCCTGGGGGACCGGGGAGCTGTTTTTT.